What follows describes a single T cell receptor beta chain. The target antigen is unknown. UMIs with a 6-nucleotide sample barcode were added by template switching. Using the 5' RACE reads, TCRdb records one entry per CDR3 protein without DNA. The clone table shows approximately 390,000 distinct CDR3 sequences, with the ten largest holding 2% to 3%. The data originate from a study of monozygotic twins with inflammatory bowel disease. Study-wide points: Similarity of repertoires did not differ between concordant and discordant twins, possibly from limited power.

The length of the CDR3 is 18 residues. The V gene's germline CDR1 is SGHAT and CDR2 FQNNGV. The chain uses TRBV11-2 and TRBJ2-6; the TRBD1 assignment by TCRdb is unverifiable without DNA. The specimen sequenced was blood. The TCR was taken from a human donor with ulcerative colitis or Crohn's disease, or a healthy co-twin of an affected twin (not recorded which). CDR3 sequence: CASSSRYREVSGANVLTF.